The subject of this entry is one T cell receptor beta chain. Its antigen is still unknown. TCRbeta libraries were built with three rounds of nested PCR, modified from ARM-PCR. TCRdb re-analysed the multiplex PCR reads in MiXCR, keeping a single row per CDR3 protein. In the table there are under 150,000 distinct CDR3 sequences, approximately 70% of which are singletons. The sample comes from a study of tumor and adjacent non-tumor tissue in lung cancer. Study-level background: The cohort had approximately 13 adenocarcinoma, a couple of squamous cell and 1 small cell patients. Study-wide results and limits: Top 100 clones took a larger repertoire share in normal lung. TCR diversity was significantly greater in tumor than normal lung tissue.

The template was RNA from unsorted bulk tissue. Donors were chemotherapy-naive, newly diagnosed lung cancer surgical patients in China, August–late 2014. This clonotype was sampled from a man aged 55 to 69 with small cell lung cancer. The sample taken for sequencing was lung tumor tissue.

This CDR3 reads CANSREGREQYF. CDR3 sequence (DNA): TGTGCCAATAGCCGAGAAGGTAGGGAGCAGTACTTC. The genes are TRBV4-2 and TRBJ2-7, with no clear D. V dropped 10 bases and J dropped 7 bases, with 17 bases sitting between them. Germline loops: CDR1 LGHNA, CDR2 YNFKEQ. The CDR3 is 12 residues long.